Presented here are 28 T cell receptor beta chains from one specimen sequenced in a study of T cell responses to AZD1222 COVID-19 vaccine. Data came from immunoSEQ multiplex PCR; TCRdb stores just in-frame clones and leaves some out. The repertoire includes around 100,000 clones, about 88% of them detected once, and 1.8% sits in the top ten. Sequencing was performed on peripheral blood, taken on day 0 of AZD1222 vaccination. The receptors shown here come from an adult in good health.

J is TRBJ1-1 and V is TRBV4-1; the D gene is possibly TRBD1 (5 bases). Germline CDR1 and CDR2: MGHRA and YSYEKL. CDR3 size: 16 residues. V was pared by 4 bases and J by 1 base, with 16 bases between. DNA of the CDR3: TGCGCCAGCAGCCCAAGAGGTTTTACAGGGAACACTGAAGCTTTCTTT. The encoded protein is CASSPRGFTGNTEAFF.

The chain carries TRBV30 and TRBJ1-2, with D unclear. The germline gives CDR1 GTSNPN, CDR2 SVGIG (reference sequence). Trimming shortened V by 0 bases and J by 6 bases, and 11 bases separated the two germline ends. The CDR3 contains 13 residues. The CDR3, as DNA: TGTGCCTGGAGTGTAGCTGGCGTCGATGGCTACACCTTC. Its protein is CAWSVAGVDGYTF.

This clone has only one observation. CDR3 region: CASSRDSPLHF. CDR3 sequence (DNA): TGTGCCAGCAGCCGAGACTCACCCCTCCACTTT. The chain links TRBV28 to TRBJ1-6; D ambiguous. V gave up 6 bases and J gave up 10 bases, with 7 bases separating them. The CDR3 sequence is 11 residues long. Germline V lookup: CDR1 MDHEN, CDR2 SYDVKM.

The rearrangement uses TRBV30 and TRBJ1-1; D unclear. Trimming shortened V by 0 bases and J by 1 base, and 9 bases separated the two germline ends. CDR1 GTSNPN and CDR2 SVGIG come from the germline V gene (reference sequence). The CDR3 is 14 amino acids. CDR3 bases: TGTGCCTGGAGTGTAAGAGTGTCGAACACTGAAGCTTTCTTT. Encoded protein: CAWSVRVSNTEAFF. Combining the CDR3 with reference TRBV30 and TRBJ1-1 gives the whole variable domain SQTIHQWPATLVQPVGSPLSLECTVEGTSNPNLYWYRQAAGRGLQLLFYSVGIGQISSEVPQNLSASRPQDRQFILSSKKLLLSDSGFYLCAWSVRVSNTEAFFGQGTRLTVV.

The rearrangement joins TRBV4-2 to TRBJ2-7; D gene unclear. Trimming cost V 4 bases and J 0 bases, with 19 bases left between them. The CDR3 is 17 amino acids. The germline CDR1 and CDR2 sequences are LGHNA and YNFKEQ. The CDR3 region is CASSPRIAEMSSYEQYF. CDR3 nucleotides: TGTGCCAGCAGCCCCCGTATCGCGGAGATGAGCTCCTACGAGCAGTACTTC.

This clone appeared a few times. This chain uses TRBV28 with TRBJ1-5; the D gene is possibly TRBD1 (6 bases). Trimming removed 7 bases at V and 5 bases at J, with 24 bases between. Germline loops: CDR1 MDHEN, CDR2 SYDVKM. The CDR3 loop spans 17 amino acids. The CDR3 bases are TGTGCCAGCACTCCTACTTCGTGGGGGGCGGGTCATCAGCCCCAGCATTTT. This sequence encodes CASTPTSWGAGHQPQHF.

The chain is built from TRBV3-1 (or the pseudogene TRBV3-2) and TRBJ2-1, with TRBD2 matching 12 bases. The germline CDR1 and CDR2 sequences are LGHDT and YNNKEL (reference sequence). The CDR3 sequence is 16 residues long. The J segment lost 6 bases and the V segment lost 1 base, leaving 4 bases of the junction unmatched. CDR3 loop: CASSQVRTSGINEQFF. CDR3 coding DNA: TGTGCCAGCAGCCAAGTACGGACTAGCGGGATCAATGAGCAGTTCTTC.

The V call is TRBV28, the J call TRBJ1-1, with D tentatively TRBD1 (5 bases). The CDR3 is 15 amino acids. The V and J ends lost 5 bases and 2 bases respectively, with 15 bases between them. Germline CDR1 MDHEN, CDR2 SYDVKM. CDR3 nucleotides: TGTGCCAGCAGTAGGTCCGCGGGACGTAACACTGAAGCTTTCTTT. This encodes CASSRSAGRNTEAFF.

There are a few counts of this clone. One junction end disagrees with the germline gene, perhaps due to a read error. The genes are TRBV7-2 and TRBJ1-5, with D uncertain. The length of the CDR3 is 15 residues. Germline V gives CDR1 SGHTA, CDR2 FQGNSA. CDR3 nucleotides: TGTGCCAGCAGATTAGGCGGAGGGTTTAATCAGCCCCAGCATTTT. As protein: CASRLGGGFNQPQHF. Full variable domain (remainder filled in from reference TRBV7-2 and TRBJ1-5): GAGVSQSPSNKVTEKGKDVELRCDPISGHTALYWYRQSLGQGLEFLIYFQGNSAPDKSGLPSDRFSAERTGGSVSTLTIQRTQQEDSAVYLCASRLGGGFNQPQHFGDGTRLSIL.

Here the CDR3 reads CASSFKGFGELFF. In nucleotides, the CDR3 is TGTGCCAGCAGCTTCAAGGGTTTCGGGGAGCTGTTTTTT. The chain combines TRBV7-2 with TRBJ2-2; the D is unclear. This CDR3 region has 13 residues. V lost 3 bases and J lost 7, with 9 bases in between. Germline assignment: CDR1 SGHTA and CDR2 FQGNSA.

V is TRBV6-4 and J is TRBJ2-3; D is undetermined. V lost 3 bases, J lost 0 bases, and 7 bases lay in between. The CDR3 is 14 residues long. The germline V gene has CDR1 MRHNA and CDR2 SNTAGT. This CDR3 reads CASSEGQSTDTQYF. The CDR3 region has the DNA TGTGCCAGCAGTGAAGGTCAAAGCACAGATACGCAGTATTTT.

The sample holds one count of this clone. CDR3 bases: TGCGCCAGGAACAGGGGAATCTACGAGCAGTACTTC. Its protein is CARNRGIYEQYF. The chain uses TRBV5-1 and TRBJ2-7; 7 bases agree with TRBD1. V shed 8 bases and J 3 bases; nucleotides not matched to a gene: 5. The germline CDR1 and CDR2 sequences are SGHRS and YFSETQ. The CDR3 sequence is 12 residues long.

V gene TRBV7-8 combines with J gene TRBJ1-2; D is unclear. V shed 3 bases and J shed 5 bases, with 16 bases lying between them. This CDR3 spans 15 amino acids. The germline CDR1 and CDR2 sequences are SGHVS and FQNEAQ. The CDR3 reads CASSFGPGGLYGYTF. The CDR3 DNA sequence: TGTGCCAGCAGCTTCGGACCGGGAGGGCTGTATGGCTACACCTTC. Full variable domain (missing parts from reference TRBV7-8 and TRBJ1-2): GAGVSQSPRYKVAKRGQDVALRCDPISGHVSLFWYQQALGQGPEFLTYFQNEAQLDKSGLPSDRFFAERPEGSVSTLKIQRTQQEDSAVYLCASSFGPGGLYGYTFGSGTRLTVV.

Turning to this clone: In the same sample, other DNA sequences code for this CDR3. This rearrangement joins TRBV13 to TRBJ2-5, with D perhaps being TRBD1 or TRBD2 (6 bases each). CDR3 size: 13 residues. Trimming shortened V by 5 bases and J by 5 bases, and 12 bases separated the two germline ends. Germline CDR1 and CDR2: PRHDT and FYEKMQ (reference sequence). CDR3 in DNA: TGTGCCAGCAGCCTCCCGGGGGCGGAGACCCAGTACTTC. This encodes CASSLPGAETQYF. Looking up the rest from reference TRBV13 and TRBJ2-5 gives the full variable domain: AAGVIQSPRHLIKEKRETATLKCYPIPRHDTVYWYQQGPGQDPQFLISFYEKMQSDKGSIPDRFSAQQFSDYHSELNMSSLELGDSALYFCASSLPGAETQYFGPGTRLLVL.

This rearrangement joins TRBV6-6 to TRBJ2-7; no firm D call. The CDR3 extends over 18 amino acids. The germline gives CDR1 MNHNY, CDR2 SVGAGI (reference sequence). The germline V and J ends were trimmed by 5 bases and 4 bases, with 27 bases remaining between them. The CDR3 coding sequence is TGTGCCAGCAGTCCTACGAGCCGCGGAAGAATAAGCTCTTACGAGCAGTACTTC. Translating gives CASSPTSRGRISSYEQYF.

This chain joins TRBV7-8 and TRBJ2-7; 10 nucleotides align to TRBD2. The CDR3 extends over 15 amino acids. The germline gives CDR1 SGHVS, CDR2 FQNEAQ. Trimming removed 4 bases from V and 2 bases from J; junction bases left unmatched: 5. In nucleotides, the CDR3 is TGTGCCAGCAGCTCCCTAGCGGGAGCAACCTACGAGCAGTACTTC. Its translation: CASSSLAGATYEQYF.

This chain uses TRBV6-1 with TRBJ1-1, with 10 bases fitting TRBD1. Looked up from germline, CDR1 is MNHNS and CDR2 is SASEGT. The CDR3 has 14 residues. J was trimmed by 7 bases and V by 3 bases; bases with no gene match: 5. The CDR3 nucleotides read TGTGCCAGCAGTGACGGGACAGGGGTGGGTGAAGCTTTCTTT. Residues: CASSDGTGVGEAFF.

This rearrangement joins TRBV11-3 to TRBJ1-2; no clear D. Germline CDR1 is SGHNT and CDR2 is YENEEA. V was trimmed by 5 bases and J by 4 bases, leaving 11 bases between them. The CDR3 extends over 13 amino acids. CDR3 in DNA: TGTGCCAGCAGCCAACGAGGAGGCTATGGCTACACCTTC. Protein sequence: CASSQRGGYGYTF. The variable domain in full, completed from reference TRBV11-3 and TRBJ1-2, reads EAGVVQSPRYKIIEKKQPVAFWCNPISGHNTLYWYLQNLGQGPELLIRYENEEAVDDSQLPKDRFSAERLKGVDSTLKIQPAELGDSAVYLCASSQRGGYGYTFGSGTRLTVV.

The chain employs TRBV9 and TRBJ1-1, with no clear D. Trimming left V 2 bases short and J 6 bases short, with 20 bases between. Germline CDR1 SGDLS, CDR2 YYNGEE. This CDR3 region has 16 residues. The CDR3 DNA reads TGTGCCAGCAGCGTTGCCTCGAATACGGTTCTAGCTGAAGCTTTCTTT. Its protein is CASSVASNTVLAEAFF.

CDR3 region: CASSRLSTNEKLFF. DNA for the CDR3: TGCGCCAGCAGTCGCCTCTCAACTAATGAAAAACTGTTTTTT. J is TRBJ1-4 and V is TRBV5-1; D not certain. The CDR3 is 14 residues long. Germline values: CDR1 SGHRS, CDR2 YFSETQ. The V end lost 5 bases, the J end lost 0 bases, and 8 bases lay between the germline ends.

The gene calls are TRBV7-2 and TRBJ2-5; D gene ambiguous. Germline V lookup: CDR1 SGHTA, CDR2 FQGNSA. This CDR3 has 14 amino acids. Between the trimmed V and J ends, which lost 1 base and 3 bases, there was a span of 9 bases. CDR3 bases: TGTGCCAGCAGCTTAGAATCCAGAAAAGAGACCCAGTACTTC. Its protein is CASSLESRKETQYF.

The chain joins TRBV27 to TRBJ2-7, with D maybe TRBD1 (6 bases). CDR3 length: 12 amino acids. From germline, CDR1 is MNHEY and CDR2 SMNVEV (reference sequence). V lost 5 bases to trimming and J lost 7 bases, with 12 bases between them. CDR3 loop: CASSLTGTEQYF. Here the CDR3 DNA reads TGTGCCAGCAGTCTCACCGGGACAGAGCAGTACTTC.

The V gene is TRBV27, the J gene TRBJ1-3; tentatively, D is TRBD1 (5 bases). Between the trimmed V and J ends, which lost 6 bases and 0 bases, there was a span of 15 bases. The CDR3 has 16 amino acids. Germline-derived CDR1 and CDR2 are MNHEY and SMNVEV (reference sequence). The CDR3 reads CASSPLQGASGNTIYF. The CDR3 DNA sequence: TGTGCCAGCAGCCCGCTCCAGGGAGCCTCTGGAAACACCATATATTTT.

The J gene is TRBJ1-1, the V gene TRBV9, with a possible D match to TRBD1 (6 bases). The germline V gene encodes CDR1 SGDLS and CDR2 YYNGEE. The CDR3 spans 15 residues. V was trimmed by 3 bases and J by 0 bases, leaving 12 bases between them. The CDR3 DNA reads as TGTGCCAGCAGCGGAGGGGGGTTCATGAACACTGAAGCTTTCTTT. Its translation is CASSGGGFMNTEAFF. Filled out from reference TRBV9 and TRBJ1-1, the complete variable domain reads DSGVTQTPKHLITATGQRVTLRCSPRSGDLSVYWYQQSLDQGLQFLIQYYNGEERAKGNILERFSAQQFPDLHSELNLSSLELGDSALYFCASSGGGFMNTEAFFGQGTRLTVV.

V is TRBV5-4 and J is TRBJ2-1, with D perhaps TRBD2 (6 bases). Germline values: CDR1 SGHNT, CDR2 YYREEE (reference sequence). This CDR3 has 13 residues. Trimming took off 7 bases at V and 6 bases at J, with 14 bases between the two ends. The CDR3 DNA is TGTGCCAGCGGAAGGGACTCGCTCAATGAGCAGTTCTTC. The encoded protein is CASGRDSLNEQFF.

This chain joins TRBV30 and TRBJ1-5; 7 bases are shared with TRBD1. V trimming: 3 bases; J trimming: 2 bases; junction bases outside the gene matches: 7. This CDR3 region has 15 residues. Germline CDR1 reads GTSNPN; CDR2 reads SVGIG (reference sequence). CDR3 protein: CAWSGGTAGNQPQHF. The CDR3 DNA reads TGTGCCTGGAGCGGCGGGACAGCCGGCAATCAGCCCCAGCATTTT.

The CDR3 here is CASSYDLFAVGGAYEQYF. The CDR3 nucleotides read TGTGCCAGCAGTTACGATTTATTTGCGGTGGGAGGAGCCTACGAGCAGTACTTC. The chain carries TRBV6-2 or TRBV6-3 and TRBJ2-7, with a tentative D call TRBD2 (6 bases). V lost 2 bases and J 2 bases, leaving 22 bases between the germline ends. The CDR3 totals 18 residues. Germline values: CDR1 MNHEY, CDR2 SVGEGT.

This clone was observed once. CDR3 nucleotides: TGTGCCAGCAGTTTAAGTCCCACGAGACAGGGGCCGGGCAAGGGCTACGAGCAGTACTTC. Its translation: CASSLSPTRQGPGKGYEQYF. The J gene is TRBJ2-7, the V gene TRBV27; 8 positions agree with TRBD1. CDR1 and CDR2 from the germline V gene are MNHEY and SMNVEV (reference sequence). CDR3 size: 20 residues. The ends lost 2 bases at V and 3 bases at J; junction bases unmatched: 21.